One and the same sample provided the 22 T cell receptor beta chains below, sequenced in a study of T cells in Graves' hyperthyroidism and ophthalmopathy. The CDR3 regions of TCR beta were amplified from RNA transcripts. First-round RT-PCR of the TCR CDR3 relied on the HTBI primer set. TCRdb re-called the multiplex PCR reads with MiXCR, one entry per CDR3 protein. The sample lists roughly 710,000 distinct CDR3 sequences, 35% occurring once. The sequencing input was blood. Receptors were obtained from a woman aged 40 to 50 with Graves' hyperthyroidism.

This clonotype was observed a few times. The chain combines TRBV7-2 with TRBJ1-5, with D uncertain. Trimming took 0 bases from V and 3 from J, leaving 12 bases between them. Germline V gene sequence: CDR1 SGHTA, CDR2 FQGNSA. The length of the CDR3 is 16 residues. The CDR3 region is CASSLALPLNNQPQHF. CDR3 nucleotide sequence: TGTGCCAGCAGCTTAGCGCTGCCGCTGAACAATCAGCCCCAGCATTTT.

J is TRBJ1-1 and V is TRBV19, with a tentative D call TRBD1 (6 bases). Germline assignment: CDR1 LNHDA and CDR2 SQIVND (reference sequence). CDR3 length equals 15 residues. Trimming took 9 bases from V and 6 from J, leaving 23 bases between them. The CDR3 DNA sequence: TGTGCCAGCTCACCCGGTCGGGATCCAGGGGCTGAAGCTTTCTTT. This codes for CASSPGRDPGAEAFF.

The table lists this clonotype with many counts. The chain recombines TRBV2 with TRBJ2-5; unclear D gene. This CDR3 spans 13 amino acids. Trimming stripped 2 bases from V and 2 bases from J, with 6 bases between. Germline V gene lookup returns CDR1 SNHLY and CDR2 FYNNEI. The CDR3 region is CASSELEQETQYF. As DNA, the CDR3 is TGTGCCAGCAGTGAATTGGAGCAAGAGACCCAGTACTTC.

This clonotype was observed at least ten times. The V and J genes are TRBV2 and TRBJ1-4; the D gene is possibly TRBD1 (5 bases). This CDR3 has 15 amino acids. CDR1 and CDR2 (germline): SNHLY, FYNNEI. V was shortened by 5 bases and J by 8 bases, with 18 bases between the two germline ends. DNA of the CDR3: TGTGCCAGCAGTCCTCAGAGGGGTCGGGTGGAAAAACTGTTTTTT. Its protein product is CASSPQRGRVEKLFF.

This clonotype was observed many times. The V call is TRBV7-2, the J call TRBJ1-4; the D gene is possibly TRBD1 (6 bases). In germline, CDR1 is SGHTA, CDR2 FQGNSA. The CDR3 contains 15 residues. V was pared by 5 bases and J by 8 bases, with 18 bases between. The CDR3 here is CASSLRQVPGEKLFF. The CDR3 DNA is TGTGCCAGCAGCCTGAGACAGGTGCCAGGCGAAAAACTGTTTTTT.

The sample holds many counts of this clonotype. The chain recombines TRBV4-3 with TRBJ2-7; D might be TRBD1 (6 bases). Trimming left V 0 bases short and J 6 bases short, with 12 bases between. CDR3 length equals 14 residues. Germline CDR1 LGHNA, CDR2 YSLEER. The CDR3 DNA is TGCGCCAGCAGCCAAGATCCGCAGGGGAGCGAGCAGTACTTC. This codes for CASSQDPQGSEQYF.

The rearrangement uses TRBV20-1 and TRBJ2-7; D is possibly TRBD2 (6 bases). V gave up 2 bases and J gave up 4 bases, with 15 bases separating them. Germline-derived CDR1 and CDR2 are DFQATT and SNEGSKA (reference sequence). The CDR3 consists of 14 residues. CDR3 coding DNA: TGCAGTGCTAGATTAGCGGAAGTTTTGTACGAGCAGTACTTC. The encoded protein is CSARLAEVLYEQYF.

CDR3 sequence: CASSPNSGNTIYF. The CDR3 DNA reads as TGCGCCAGCAGCCCTAACTCTGGAAACACCATATATTTT. The chain couples TRBV5-1 to TRBJ1-3; no reliable D call. The V gene lost 4 bases and the J gene lost 0 bases, with 5 bases spanning the gap. This CDR3 has 13 amino acids. CDR1 is SGHRS and CDR2 is YFSETQ in the germline V gene.

This clonotype has just a few counts. At one of its ends the junction is not consistent with the germline gene, which may arise from a read error. The V call is TRBV7-7, the J call TRBJ1-3; D not resolved. The germline V gene has CDR1 SSHAT and CDR2 FNYEAQ (reference sequence). This CDR3 region has 15 residues. The CDR3 reads CASSLAGERGNTIYF. CDR3 bases: TGTGCTAGCAGCTTGGCAGGCGAACGGGGAAACACCATATATTTT.

The rearrangement joins TRBV2 to TRBJ2-7; 13 bases are shared with TRBD2. With 6 bases clipped from V and 3 bases from J, the junction kept 8 bases outside the gene matches. The CDR3 totals 16 residues. The germline V gene has CDR1 SNHLY and CDR2 FYNNEI. The CDR3 is CASSPILAGGSYEQYF. CDR3 DNA sequence: TGTGCCAGCAGCCCCATACTAGCGGGAGGGAGCTACGAGCAGTACTTC.

V is TRBV10-1 and J is TRBJ2-5, with D possibly matching TRBD1 (6 bases). Looked up from germline, CDR1 is WNHNN and CDR2 is SYGVQD (reference sequence). This CDR3 comprises 12 residues. Trimming took off 11 bases at V and 5 bases at J, with 15 bases between the two ends. The CDR3 coding sequence is TGCGCCCTACAGGGATTGGGGGAGACCCAGTACTTC. This encodes CALQGLGETQYF.

Concerning this clonotype itself: The CDR3 does not end in the conserved phenylalanine or tryptophan, so this is likely a read error. Because the CDR3's place on the DNA is in doubt, the DNA is left out and the CDR3 is given as listed by TCRdb. J is TRBJ2-7 and V is TRBV15; the tabulated D call, TRBD2, remains unverified against the DNA. The CDR3 spans 8 residues, counting both ends. Germline V lookup: CDR1 LNHNV, CDR2 YYDKDF (reference sequence). The CDR3 is CATSSGTS.

The sample holds a few counts of this clonotype. The J gene is TRBJ2-3, the V gene TRBV7-2; D is possibly TRBD1 (6 bases). This CDR3 has 16 amino acids. V was shortened by 4 bases and J by 2 bases, with 16 bases between the two germline ends. The V gene's germline CDR1 is SGHTA and CDR2 FQGNSA. The CDR3 protein is CASSSRSTGSTDTQYF. The CDR3 nucleotides read TGTGCCAGCAGCTCGAGGTCGACAGGATCCACAGATACGCAGTATTTT.

The gene calls are TRBV12-3 or TRBV12-4 and TRBJ2-5; the match to TRBD1 covers 10 bases. V shed 3 bases, J shed 4 bases, and the junction held 11 bases outside the gene matches. This CDR3 region has 17 residues. CDR3 sequence reads: CASSLVATGGFGETQYF. DNA for the CDR3: TGTGCCAGCAGTTTGGTGGCGACAGGGGGCTTCGGAGAGACCCAGTACTTC.

This clonotype was seen repeatedly, ten times or more. The chain employs TRBV20-1 and TRBJ1-1, with D uncertain. The CDR3 loop spans 12 amino acids. Trimming took 7 bases from V and 3 from J, leaving 12 bases between them. Germline CDR1 and CDR2: DFQATT and SNEGSKA (reference sequence). CDR3 bases: TGCAGTGTCGGAGTTCCGGACACTGAAGCTTTCTTT. It specifies CSVGVPDTEAFF.

This clonotype was picked up a small number of times. The CDR3 loop is CASSLAPGPQETQYF. The CDR3, as DNA: TGTGCCAGCAGCTTAGCGCCAGGACCGCAAGAGACCCAGTACTTC. This chain uses TRBV7-8 with TRBJ2-5; D call uncertain. Trimming removed 0 bases at V and 2 bases at J, with 10 bases between. Germline values: CDR1 SGHVS, CDR2 FQNEAQ. CDR3 size: 15 residues.

To note about this clonotype: A read error may account for a junction end that differs from germline. The gene calls are TRBV5-5 and TRBJ1-1, with D uncertain. The CDR3 length is 14 residues. Germline assignment: CDR1 SGHKS and CDR2 YYEKEE (reference sequence). In DNA, the CDR3 is TGCGCCAGCAGCCATGCGGACCGGAACACTGAAGCTTTCTTT. Its translation: CASSHADRNTEAFF.

Only one count was recorded for this clonotype. This rearrangement joins TRBV7-9 to TRBJ1-2, with TRBD1 matching over 9 bases. V shed 4 bases and J 8 bases; nucleotides not matched to a gene: 11. Per germline, CDR1 SEHNR and CDR2 FQNEAQ (reference sequence). The CDR3 is made up of 15 amino acids. CDR3 sequence: CASSWRFTGGQGYTF. CDR3 in DNA: TGTGCCAGCAGCTGGAGATTTACAGGGGGCCAAGGCTACACCTTC.

This chain connects TRBV7-9 to TRBJ1-4, with a possible D match to TRBD1 (6 bases). The V gene's germline CDR1 is SEHNR and CDR2 FQNEAQ (reference sequence). The CDR3 totals 15 residues. Trimming stripped 7 bases from V and 6 bases from J, with 18 bases between. The CDR3 sequence: CASTLHREIDEKLFF. The CDR3 DNA sequence: TGTGCCAGCACCCTTCACAGGGAGATAGATGAAAAACTGTTTTTT.

The rearrangement joins TRBV6-5 to TRBJ1-2; TRBD1 agrees at 10 bases. The ends lost 5 bases at V and 8 bases at J; junction bases unmatched: 14. The CDR3 has 16 residues. Looked up from germline, CDR1 is MNHEY and CDR2 is SVGAGI. The CDR3 DNA sequence: TGTGCCAGCAGTCTCGCCCGGGACAGGGGCCGGGGGGGCTACACCTTC. This encodes CASSLARDRGRGGYTF.

This chain links TRBV6-5 with TRBJ1-2, with D maybe TRBD1 (5 bases). Germline V lookup: CDR1 MNHEY, CDR2 SVGAGI. The CDR3 has 16 amino acids. The germline V and J ends were trimmed by 8 bases and 4 bases, with 23 bases remaining between them. The CDR3 DNA reads TGTGCCAGCGGGATTCCCGGACCAGGGCATCCCTATGGCTACACCTTC. It specifies CASGIPGPGHPYGYTF.

This clonotype was detected ten times or more. V usage is TRBV7-9 and J usage is TRBJ2-7, with 7 positions matching TRBD1. V lost 7 bases and J lost 1; bases outside the gene matches: 10. Germline CDR1 and CDR2: SEHNR and FQNEAQ (reference sequence). The CDR3 has 15 residues. In DNA form, the CDR3 reads TGTGCCAGCACCTCAGACAGGGCGAGATCCTACGAGCAGTACTTC. Translation: CASTSDRARSYEQYF.